This T cell receptor (beta chain) was sequenced for a study of T cell responses to AZD1222 COVID-19 vaccine. General study points: Of the AZD1222 recipients, only 5 or 6 were seropositive at baseline.

Concerning this clone: Its specificity is not known.

V gave up 4 bases and J gave up 5 bases; unmatched junction bases: 3. From germline, CDR1 is GTSNPN and CDR2 SVGIG (reference sequence). CDR3 length equals 13 residues. This table comes from immunoSEQ multiplex PCR, and its TCRdb copy is limited to in-frame clones, with some not included. The sample contains 130,000 or so clones, about nine tenths of which appear only once. J is TRBJ2-5 and V is TRBV30; 11 nucleotides align to TRBD2. Specimen: peripheral blood, collected 28 days after the second AZD1222 dose. This receptor was identified in an adult who received the AZD1222 COVID-19 vaccine. The CDR3 DNA follows: TGTGCCTGGACACTAGCGGGGGTGGAGACCCAGTACTTC. It encodes CAWTLAGVETQYF.